The 4 T cell receptor beta chains listed next were all sequenced from one sample in a study of identical twins. MiXCR, applied by TCRdb to the 5' RACE reads, yields one record per CDR3 protein. Among around 1.7 million distinct CDR3 sequences, around a third were seen once, and the ten largest hold about 0.27%. Source material: cord blood. All receptors come from a newborn girl in good health.

The V call is TRBV20-1, the J call TRBJ2-5; 8 bases fit TRBD2. From germline, CDR1 is DFQATT and CDR2 SNEGSKA (reference sequence). This CDR3 has 13 residues. J lost 5 bases, V lost 6 bases, and 8 bases had no gene match. The CDR3 reads CSAGGAGEETQYF. The CDR3 DNA sequence: TGCAGTGCCGGTGGAGCGGGAGAGGAGACCCAGTACTTC.

A few counts support this clonotype. V is TRBV11-2 and J is TRBJ2-1; D perhaps matches TRBD2 (6 bases). The germline CDR1 and CDR2 sequences are SGHAT and FQNNGV. Trimming took off 1 base at V and 3 bases at J, with 13 bases between the two ends. This CDR3 contains 16 residues. The CDR3 coding sequence is TGTGCCAGCAGCTTAGGACTAGTCAATCGCTACAATGAGCAGTTCTTC. Translated, it gives CASSLGLVNRYNEQFF. Supplemented by reference TRBV11-2 and TRBJ2-1, the full variable domain reads EAGVAQSPRYKIIEKRQSVAFWCNPISGHATLYWYQQILGQGPKLLIQFQNNGVVDDSQLPKDRFSAERLKGVDSTLKIQPAKLEDSAVYLCASSLGLVNRYNEQFFGPGTRLTVL.

Ten or more counts support this clonotype. The chain employs TRBV12-3 or TRBV12-4 and TRBJ1-2; 9 bases match TRBD1. V dropped 6 bases and J dropped 3; count of bases not matched to a gene: 8. The CDR3 covers 15 residues. This chain's CDR3 is CASSPGTGPYYGYTF. DNA for the CDR3: TGTGCCAGCAGCCCGGGGACAGGGCCTTACTATGGCTACACCTTC.

CDR3 sequence reads: CSANRQGNQPQHF. DNA for the CDR3: TGCAGTGCTAATAGACAGGGCAATCAGCCCCAGCATTTT. The V gene is TRBV20-1, the J gene TRBJ1-5; possible D gene TRBD1, 6 bases. The CDR3 contains 13 residues. Trimming shortened V by 4 bases and J by 2 bases, and 9 bases separated the two germline ends. Germline loops: CDR1 DFQATT, CDR2 SNEGSKA (reference sequence).